The rows below give T cell receptor beta chains drawn from one sample of a study of T cells expressing NK-cell markers. TCRdb reanalyzed the 5' RACE reads and collapses them to one entry per CDR3 protein, without DNA. The sample has 500,000 to 700,000 distinct CDR3 sequences, and its top ten clones hold about 3.6%. Sequencing input: blood T cells: a sorted CD56 or NKG2C T cell subset, CD4+ or CD8+ T cells, or bulk PBMC T cells (not recorded which). All receptors come from a man between 18 and 35 years old in good health. Each CDR3 is given with its conserved first and last residue. Fields, in order: V gene, J gene, CDR3 protein.

TRBV5-1,TRBJ2-1,CASSLSQQGHEQFF
TRBV3-1,TRBJ2-1,CASSPLAGGSNEQFF
TRBV12-3/TRBV12-4,TRBJ2-1,CASSQVISGVHNEQFF
TRBV10-1,TRBJ2-3,CASSESTVDTQYF
TRBV12-3/TRBV12-4,TRBJ2-3,CATTPGVSTDTQYF
TRBV10-3,TRBJ1-2,CAISLGTGGLYGYTF
TRBV7-3,TRBJ2-2,CASALGANTGELFF
TRBV12-3/TRBV12-4,TRBJ1-5,CASSQNLGGYSNQPQHF
TRBV4-2,TRBJ2-7,CASSQGLRSYEQYF
TRBV20-1,TRBJ2-1,CSARRLAGGIIPNEQFF
TRBV7-3,TRBJ2-6,CASSLTGTGNSGANVLTF
TRBV5-1,TRBJ2-6,CASSFRFRGGNSGANVLTF
TRBV19,TRBJ2-7,CASSIVSGTGEQYF
TRBV15,TRBJ2-5,CATSRDSKTQYF
TRBV5-5,TRBJ2-3,CASSAQPGYTDTQYF